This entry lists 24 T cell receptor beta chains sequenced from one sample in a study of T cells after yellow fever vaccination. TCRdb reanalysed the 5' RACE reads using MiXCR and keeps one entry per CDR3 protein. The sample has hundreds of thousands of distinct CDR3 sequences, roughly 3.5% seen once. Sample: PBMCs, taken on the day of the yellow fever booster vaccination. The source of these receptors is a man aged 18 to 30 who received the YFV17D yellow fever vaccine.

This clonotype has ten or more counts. CDR3 loop: CSVGWGKETQYF. The DNA of the CDR3 is TGCAGCGTTGGTTGGGGGAAAGAGACCCAGTACTTC. J is TRBJ2-5 and V is TRBV29-1; the D gene could be TRBD1 or TRBD2 (5 bases each). The germline V gene has CDR1 SQVTM and CDR2 ANQGSEA. The CDR3 extends over 12 amino acids. V shed 4 bases and J shed 3 bases, with 9 bases lying between them.

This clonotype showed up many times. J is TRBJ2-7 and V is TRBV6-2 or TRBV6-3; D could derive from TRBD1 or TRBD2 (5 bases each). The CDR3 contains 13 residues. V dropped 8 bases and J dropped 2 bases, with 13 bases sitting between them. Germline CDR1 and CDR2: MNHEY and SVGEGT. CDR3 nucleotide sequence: TGTGCCAGCTATGGGACGGCCACCTACGAGCAGTACTTC. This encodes CASYGTATYEQYF.

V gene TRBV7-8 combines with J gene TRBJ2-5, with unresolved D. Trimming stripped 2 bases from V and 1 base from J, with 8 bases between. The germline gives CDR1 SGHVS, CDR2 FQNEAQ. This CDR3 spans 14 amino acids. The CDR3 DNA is TGTGCCAGCAGCTTATTACGGTTCCAAGAGACCCAGTACTTC. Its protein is CASSLLRFQETQYF.

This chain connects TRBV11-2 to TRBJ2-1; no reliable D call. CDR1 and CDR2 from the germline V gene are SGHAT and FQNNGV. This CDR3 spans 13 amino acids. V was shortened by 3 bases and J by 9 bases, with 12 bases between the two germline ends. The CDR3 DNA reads TGTGCCAGCAGCTTTTATTCTCATAGTGAGCAGTTCTTC. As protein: CASSFYSHSEQFF.

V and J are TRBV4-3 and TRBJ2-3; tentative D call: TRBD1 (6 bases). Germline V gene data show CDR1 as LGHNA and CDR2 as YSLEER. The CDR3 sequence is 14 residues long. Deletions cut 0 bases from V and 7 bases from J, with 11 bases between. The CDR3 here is CASSQDQGQNTQYF. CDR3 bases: TGCGCCAGCAGCCAAGATCAAGGACAGAATACGCAGTATTTT.

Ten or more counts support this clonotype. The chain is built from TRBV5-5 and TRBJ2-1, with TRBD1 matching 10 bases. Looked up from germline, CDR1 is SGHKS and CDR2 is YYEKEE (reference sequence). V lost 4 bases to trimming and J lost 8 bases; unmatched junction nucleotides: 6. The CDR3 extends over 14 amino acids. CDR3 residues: CASSPGTGVHEQFF. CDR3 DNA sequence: TGTGCCAGCAGCCCCGGGACAGGGGTTCATGAGCAGTTCTTC.

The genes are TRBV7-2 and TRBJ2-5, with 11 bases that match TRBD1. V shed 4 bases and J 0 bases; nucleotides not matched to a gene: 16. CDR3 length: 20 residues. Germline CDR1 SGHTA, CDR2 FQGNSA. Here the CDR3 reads CASSCARPHRDRGYQETQYF. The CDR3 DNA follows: TGTGCCAGCAGCTGCGCCAGACCACACCGGGACAGGGGGTACCAAGAGACCCAGTACTTC.

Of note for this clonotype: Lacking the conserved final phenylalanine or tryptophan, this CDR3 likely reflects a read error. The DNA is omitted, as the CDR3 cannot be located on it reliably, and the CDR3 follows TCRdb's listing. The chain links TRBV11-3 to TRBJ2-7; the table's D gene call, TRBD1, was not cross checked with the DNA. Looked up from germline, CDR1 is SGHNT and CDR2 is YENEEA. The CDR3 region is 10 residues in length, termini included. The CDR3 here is CASSSGQGGL.

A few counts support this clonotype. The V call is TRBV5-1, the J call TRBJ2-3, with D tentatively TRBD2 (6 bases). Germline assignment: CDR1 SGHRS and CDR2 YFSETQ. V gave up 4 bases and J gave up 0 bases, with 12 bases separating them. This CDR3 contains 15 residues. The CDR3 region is CASSRTGTSTDTQYF. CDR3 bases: TGCGCCAGCAGCCGGACCGGGACTAGCACAGATACGCAGTATTTT.

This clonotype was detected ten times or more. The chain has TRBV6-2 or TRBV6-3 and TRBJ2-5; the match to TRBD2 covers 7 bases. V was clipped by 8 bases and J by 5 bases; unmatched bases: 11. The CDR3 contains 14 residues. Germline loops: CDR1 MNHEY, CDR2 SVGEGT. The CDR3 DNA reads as TGTGCCAGCGACATACAGCGGGGTTGGGAGACCCAGTACTTC. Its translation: CASDIQRGWETQYF.

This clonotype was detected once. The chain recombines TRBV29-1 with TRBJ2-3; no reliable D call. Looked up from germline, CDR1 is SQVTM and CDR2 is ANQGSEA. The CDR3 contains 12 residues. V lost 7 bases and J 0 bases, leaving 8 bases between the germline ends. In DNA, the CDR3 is TGCAGCGCCTTGACTAGCACAGATACGCAGTATTTT. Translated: CSALTSTDTQYF.

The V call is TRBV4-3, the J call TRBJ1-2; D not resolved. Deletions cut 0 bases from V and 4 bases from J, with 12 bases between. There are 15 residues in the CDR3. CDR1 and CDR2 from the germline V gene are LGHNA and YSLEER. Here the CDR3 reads CASSQDLQQIYGYTF. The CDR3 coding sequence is TGCGCCAGCAGCCAAGATCTCCAACAGATCTATGGCTACACCTTC.

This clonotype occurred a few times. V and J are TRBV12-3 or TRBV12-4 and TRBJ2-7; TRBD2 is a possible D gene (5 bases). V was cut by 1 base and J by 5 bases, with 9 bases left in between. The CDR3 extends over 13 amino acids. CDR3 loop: CASSLGGSNEQYF. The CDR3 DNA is TGTGCCAGCAGTTTAGGCGGGTCCAACGAGCAGTACTTC.

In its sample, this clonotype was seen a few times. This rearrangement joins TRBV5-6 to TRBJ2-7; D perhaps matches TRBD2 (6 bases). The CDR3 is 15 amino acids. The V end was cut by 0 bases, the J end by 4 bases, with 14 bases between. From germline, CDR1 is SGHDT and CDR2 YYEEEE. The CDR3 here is CASSLVGGKVYEQYF. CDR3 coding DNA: TGTGCCAGCAGCTTGGTAGGCGGGAAGGTGTACGAGCAGTACTTC. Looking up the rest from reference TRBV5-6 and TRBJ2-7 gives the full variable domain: DAGVTQSPTHLIKTRGQQVTLRCSPKSGHDTVSWYQQALGQGPQFIFQYYEEEERQRGNFPDRFSGHQFPNYSSELNVNALLLGDSALYLCASSLVGGKVYEQYFGPGTRLTVT.

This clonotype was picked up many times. CDR3 in amino acids: CASSAAGTGAADTQYF. The CDR3 DNA is TGCGCCAGCAGCGCCGCCGGGACAGGGGCGGCAGATACGCAGTATTTT. V is TRBV5-1 and J is TRBJ2-3; the match to TRBD1 covers 10 bases. CDR3 length: 16 residues. Germline V gene sequence: CDR1 SGHRS, CDR2 YFSETQ. The J segment lost 4 bases and the V segment lost 4 bases, leaving 9 bases of the junction unmatched.

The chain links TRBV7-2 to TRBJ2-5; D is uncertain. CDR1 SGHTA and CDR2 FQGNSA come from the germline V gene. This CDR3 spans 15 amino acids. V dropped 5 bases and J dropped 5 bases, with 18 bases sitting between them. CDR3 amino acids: CASSRSSRSGETQYF. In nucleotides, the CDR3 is TGTGCCAGCAGCCGGTCTAGTCGATCTGGGGAGACCCAGTACTTC.

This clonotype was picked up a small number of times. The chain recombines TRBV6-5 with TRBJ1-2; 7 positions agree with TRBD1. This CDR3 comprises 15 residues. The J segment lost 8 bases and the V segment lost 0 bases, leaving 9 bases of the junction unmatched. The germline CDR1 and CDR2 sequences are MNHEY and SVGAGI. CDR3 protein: CASSYSVVQGRGYTF. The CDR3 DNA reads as TGTGCCAGCAGTTACTCCGTTGTACAGGGGCGCGGCTACACCTTC.

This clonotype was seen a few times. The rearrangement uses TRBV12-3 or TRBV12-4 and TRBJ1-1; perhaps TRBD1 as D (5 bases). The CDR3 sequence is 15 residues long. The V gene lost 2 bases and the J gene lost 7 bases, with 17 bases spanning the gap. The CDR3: CASSLLSDSPREAFF. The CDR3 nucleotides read TGTGCCAGCAGTTTATTGTCCGACAGCCCCCGTGAAGCTTTCTTT.

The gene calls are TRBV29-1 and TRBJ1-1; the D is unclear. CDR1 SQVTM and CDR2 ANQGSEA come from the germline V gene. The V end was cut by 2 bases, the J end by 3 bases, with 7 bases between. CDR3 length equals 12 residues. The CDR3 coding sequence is TGCAGCGTTGAACACGGGGACACTGAAGCTTTCTTT. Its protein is CSVEHGDTEAFF. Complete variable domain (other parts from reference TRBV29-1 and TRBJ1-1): SAVISQKPSRDICQRGTSLTIQCQVDSQVTMMFWYRQQPGQSLTLIATANQGSEATYESGFVIDKFPISRPNLTFSTLTVSNMSPEDSSIYLCSVEHGDTEAFFGQGTRLTVV.

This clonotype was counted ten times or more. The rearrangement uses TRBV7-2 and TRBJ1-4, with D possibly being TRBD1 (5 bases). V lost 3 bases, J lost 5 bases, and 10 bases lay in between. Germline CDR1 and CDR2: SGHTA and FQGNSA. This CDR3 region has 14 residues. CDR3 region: CASSLGPSNEKLFF. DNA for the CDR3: TGTGCCAGCAGCTTGGGGCCTTCAAATGAAAAACTGTTTTTT. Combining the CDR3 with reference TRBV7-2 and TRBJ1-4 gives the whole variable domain GAGVSQSPSNKVTEKGKDVELRCDPISGHTALYWYRQSLGQGLEFLIYFQGNSAPDKSGLPSDRFSAERTGGSVSTLTIQRTQQEDSAVYLCASSLGPSNEKLFFGSGTQLSVL.

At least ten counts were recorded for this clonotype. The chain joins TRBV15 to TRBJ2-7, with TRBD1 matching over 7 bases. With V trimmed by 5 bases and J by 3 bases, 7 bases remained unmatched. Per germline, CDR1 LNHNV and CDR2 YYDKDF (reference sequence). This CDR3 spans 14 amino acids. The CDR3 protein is CATSFSRGFYEQYF. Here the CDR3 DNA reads TGTGCCACCAGCTTCTCCAGGGGGTTCTACGAGCAGTACTTC.

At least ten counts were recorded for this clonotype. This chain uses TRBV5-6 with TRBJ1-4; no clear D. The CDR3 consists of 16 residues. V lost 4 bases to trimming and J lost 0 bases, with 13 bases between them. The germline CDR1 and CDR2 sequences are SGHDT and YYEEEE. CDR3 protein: CASSPTLEATNEKLFF. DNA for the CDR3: TGTGCCAGCAGCCCCACTCTCGAAGCAACTAATGAAAAACTGTTTTTT.

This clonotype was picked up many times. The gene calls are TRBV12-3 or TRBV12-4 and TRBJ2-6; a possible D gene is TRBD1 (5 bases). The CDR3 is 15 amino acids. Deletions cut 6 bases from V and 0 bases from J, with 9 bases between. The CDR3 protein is CASSEQDSGANVLTF. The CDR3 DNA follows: TGTGCCAGCAGCGAACAGGACTCTGGGGCCAACGTCCTGACTTTC.

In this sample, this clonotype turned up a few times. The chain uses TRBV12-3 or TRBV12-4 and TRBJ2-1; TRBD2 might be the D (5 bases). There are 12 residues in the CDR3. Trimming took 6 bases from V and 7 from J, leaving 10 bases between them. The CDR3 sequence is CASSLRENEQFF. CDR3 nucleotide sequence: TGTGCCAGCAGCCTCCGGGAAAATGAGCAGTTCTTC.